One sample yielded the 15 T cell receptor beta chains listed below, sequenced in a study of OX40 agonist ivuxolimab in advanced cancers. The library was built by means of the immunoSEQ multiplex PCR assay. Not all clones reach the TCRdb copy of this immuneACCESS table, which keeps in-frame sequences only. Checked studies attribute under half of the gap to unresolved V genes and leave the rest unexplained. Across this sample there are under 85,000 clones, with approximately 88% seen only once. 4.1% of the sample is in the top ten clones. Sequencing was performed on CD4+ or CD8+ T cells sorted from blood, taken in a trial of the OX40 agonist ivuxolimab. Source of these receptors: an adult with an advanced solid tumor such as melanoma, head and neck, liver or kidney cancer.

This clone was seen just once. CDR3 bases: TGTGCCAGCAGCGTAGGGGGGACAGGGACTAACTACGAGCAGTACTTC. Its translation is CASSVGGTGTNYEQYF. This chain uses TRBV9 with TRBJ2-7; 9 bases agree with TRBD1. Germline CDR1 SGDLS, CDR2 YYNGEE. The CDR3 runs to 16 residues. The ends lost 0 bases at V and 3 bases at J; junction bases unmatched: 7.

The chain is built from TRBV28 and TRBJ2-2; TRBD1 might be the D (6 bases). Germline CDR1 MDHEN, CDR2 SYDVKM. The V gene lost 9 bases and the J gene lost 5 bases, with 13 bases spanning the gap. The CDR3 covers 13 residues. DNA of the CDR3: TGTGCCAGTCTCGGACAGACAACCGGGGAGCTGTTTTTT. Translated, it gives CASLGQTTGELFF.

V usage is TRBV29-1 and J usage is TRBJ2-5, with D uncertain. Germline lookup yields CDR1 SQVTM and CDR2 ANQGSEA. The length of the CDR3 is 14 residues. The V gene lost 5 bases and the J gene lost 0 bases, with 13 bases spanning the gap. The CDR3 is CSVTGSLNQETQYF. In DNA form, the CDR3 reads TGCAGCGTTACTGGTAGTCTAAACCAAGAGACCCAGTACTTC.

The J gene is TRBJ2-1, the V gene TRBV6-1, with 8 bases matching TRBD2. Germline V gives CDR1 MNHNS, CDR2 SASEGT. The CDR3 is 13 residues long. Trimming cost V 5 bases and J 10 bases; bases outside gene matches: 7. The CDR3 is CASSPSTSGEQFF. The CDR3 nucleotides are TGTGCCAGCAGTCCCTCCACTAGCGGAGAGCAGTTCTTC.

This clone came up once. The V call is TRBV19, the J call TRBJ2-2; possible D gene TRBD2, 5 bases. The V end lost 0 bases, the J end lost 0 bases, and 11 bases lay between the germline ends. The CDR3 is 17 amino acids. Germline values: CDR1 LNHDA, CDR2 SQIVND (reference sequence). Here the CDR3 DNA reads TGTGCCAGTAGTATAGAGCGGGCGTCCCCGAACACCGGGGAGCTGTTTTTT. This encodes CASSIERASPNTGELFF.

CDR3 DNA sequence: TGCAGTGCTAGAAACAACTACGAGCAGTACTTC. Translated: CSARNNYEQYF. The V and J genes are TRBV20-1 and TRBJ2-5; D is unresolved. The DNA end favors TRBJ2-7, so the J call may be wrong. This CDR3 has 11 amino acids. CDR1 and CDR2 (germline): DFQATT, SNEGSKA (reference sequence).

J is TRBJ2-7 and V is TRBV2; TRBD2 aligns across 8 bases. The CDR3 spans 12 residues. The germline CDR1 and CDR2 sequences are SNHLY and FYNNEI. The junction had 0 bases not matched to a gene; V was cut back by 7 bases and J by 1 base. Here the CDR3 reads CASTGGSYEQYF. CDR3 DNA sequence: TGTGCCAGCACGGGGGGGTCCTACGAGCAGTACTTC.

The genes are TRBV7-3 and TRBJ2-3, with 11 bases aligning to TRBD2. The junction had 13 bases not matched to a gene; V was cut back by 7 bases and J by 1 base. This CDR3 has 18 amino acids. CDR1 SGHTA and CDR2 FQGTGA come from the germline V gene. CDR3 bases: TGTGCCAGCATCGATAGCGGGAGGGCCTTCTTGGGCACAGATACGCAGTATTTT. Protein product: CASIDSGRAFLGTDTQYF.

In regard to this clone: Distinct nucleotide sequences in the sample also encode this CDR3. The genes are TRBV5-5 and TRBJ1-3; possibly TRBD1 for D (6 bases). V was trimmed by 2 bases and J by 4 bases, leaving 10 bases between them. The CDR3 is 14 amino acids. The germline gives CDR1 SGHKS, CDR2 YYEKEE (reference sequence). The CDR3 region is CASSLGGSGNTIYF. CDR3 nucleotides: TGTGCCAGCAGCTTAGGGGGTTCCGGAAACACCATATATTTT.

This clone appeared a single time. CDR3 amino acids: CATLPGQGAYEQFF. The CDR3 DNA sequence: TGTGCCACCTTACCGGGACAGGGGGCGTATGAGCAGTTCTTC. The V call is TRBV10-3, the J call TRBJ2-1; the match to TRBD1 covers 12 bases. Germline CDR1 and CDR2: ENHRY and SYGVKD. V trimming: 10 bases; J trimming: 8 bases; junction bases outside the gene matches: 9. This CDR3 contains 14 residues.

The gene calls are TRBV6-1 and TRBJ2-2; D is perhaps TRBD2 (6 bases). Trimming left V 7 bases short and J 1 base short, with 7 bases between. Germline loops: CDR1 MNHNS, CDR2 SASEGT. The CDR3 contains 13 residues. The CDR3 region has the DNA TGTGCCAGCAAGGAGGGGAACACCGGGGAGCTGTTTTTT. Amino acid sequence: CASKEGNTGELFF.

V is TRBV5-1 and J is TRBJ1-4, with D uncertain. The CDR3 sequence is 13 residues long. Trimming removed 7 bases at V and 5 bases at J, with 12 bases between. The germline gives CDR1 SGHRS, CDR2 YFSETQ. CDR3: CASAYGSNEKLFF. In nucleotides, the CDR3 is TGCGCCAGCGCGTACGGGTCCAATGAAAAACTGTTTTTT.

The chain combines TRBV18 with TRBJ2-3, with 8 bases lining up with TRBD2. This CDR3 is 17 amino acids long. In germline, CDR1 is KGHSH, CDR2 LQKENI. Losses at the gene ends were 2 bases for V and 8 bases for J; bases not matched to a gene: 15. The CDR3 loop is CASSPSNPGLAGGTQYF. The CDR3 coding sequence is TGTGCCAGCTCACCATCGAACCCTGGACTAGCCGGAGGTACGCAGTATTTT.

The chain links TRBV14 to TRBJ2-1, with 8 bases fitting TRBD1. The CDR3 consists of 16 residues. Trimming removed 0 bases from V and 7 bases from J; junction bases left unmatched: 8. Germline V gives CDR1 SGHDN, CDR2 FVKESK. Here the CDR3 reads CASSQDFRGTGNEQFF. CDR3 sequence (DNA): TGTGCCAGCAGCCAAGATTTTCGCGGGACAGGAAATGAGCAGTTCTTC. Supplemented by reference TRBV14 and TRBJ2-1, the full variable domain reads EAGVTQFPSHSVIEKGQTVTLRCDPISGHDNLYWYRRVMGKEIKFLLHFVKESKQDESGMPNNRFLAERTGGTYSTLKVQPAELEDSGVYFCASSQDFRGTGNEQFFGPGTRLTVL.

This clone was detected only a few times. J is TRBJ2-5 and V is TRBV9; perhaps D is TRBD1 or TRBD2 (5 bases each). The CDR3 contains 14 residues. Germline loops: CDR1 SGDLS, CDR2 YYNGEE. V dropped 4 bases and J dropped 5 bases, with 15 bases sitting between them. The CDR3, as DNA: TGTGCCAGCAGCCCGACGGACTGGGGGGAGACCCAGTACTTC. It encodes CASSPTDWGETQYF.